These 15 T cell receptor beta chains came from one sample sequenced in a study of cytomegalovirus exposure and HLA in healthy donors. PCR amplification relied on 60 Vbeta primers (plus 13 Jbeta primers). Libraries were prepared by immunoSEQ multiplex PCR; TCRdb keeps only in-frame clonotypes and omits some of them. The profile shows about 67,000 clones, 65% to 70% of them singletons. Sequenced: PBMCs. The receptor source for this set is a woman in her 30s in good health and CMV-seronegative.

The chain uses TRBV7-9 and TRBJ1-6, with a tentative D call TRBD1 (5 bases). The V gene lost 4 bases and the J gene lost 4 bases, with 8 bases spanning the gap. This CDR3 is built from 14 residues. The germline gives CDR1 SEHNR, CDR2 FQNEAQ (reference sequence). CDR3 nucleotides: TGTGCCAGCAGCTCGACAGTTTATAATTCACCCCTCCACTTT. This gives the protein CASSSTVYNSPLHF.

In this sample, this clone turned up once. This chain connects TRBV7-2 to TRBJ2-1; D possibly corresponds to TRBD2 (5 bases). The CDR3 totals 14 residues. The germline CDR1 and CDR2 sequences are SGHTA and FQGNSA. V was clipped by 2 bases and J by 4 bases, with 9 bases between them. DNA for the CDR3: TGTGCCAGCAGCTTATTGGGAGTGTACAATGAGCAGTTCTTC. Translation: CASSLLGVYNEQFF. The entire variable domain, with the rest obtained from reference TRBV7-2 and TRBJ2-1, is as follows: GAGVSQSPSNKVTEKGKDVELRCDPISGHTALYWYRQSLGQGLEFLIYFQGNSAPDKSGLPSDRFSAERTGGSVSTLTIQRTQQEDSAVYLCASSLLGVYNEQFFGPGTRLTVL.

On this clone itself: Relative to the germline gene, one junction end is altered; a read error may explain this. The rearrangement joins TRBV6-8 to TRBJ2-1; 7 bases fit TRBD1. This CDR3 is 20 amino acids long. The germline V gene encodes CDR1 MNHGY and CDR2 SAAAGT. For the CDR3, the DNA is TGTGCCGGCAGACCCGAGGGTAGGGGGCGCCTTGAGAAAGCAGCTGATGAGCAGTTCTTC. Residues: CAGRPEGRGRLEKAADEQFF.

This clone was counted a few times. The chain has TRBV30 and TRBJ1-1, with 10 bases fitting TRBD1. V shed 1 base and J 6 bases; nucleotides not matched to a gene: 8. Germline V gene lookup returns CDR1 GTSNPN and CDR2 SVGIG (reference sequence). The CDR3 extends over 15 amino acids. This CDR3 reads CAWSAWTGGRPEAFF. CDR3 sequence (DNA): TGTGCCTGGAGTGCGTGGACAGGGGGTAGGCCTGAAGCTTTCTTT.

The chain employs TRBV7-8 and TRBJ2-3; the D is unclear. Germline assignment: CDR1 SGHVS and CDR2 FQNEAQ. The length of the CDR3 is 12 residues. The V gene lost 5 bases and the J gene lost 2 bases, with 5 bases spanning the gap. The CDR3 is CASSRHTDTQYF. Written as DNA, the CDR3 is TGTGCCAGCAGCCGACACACAGATACGCAGTATTTT.

The chain links TRBV4-1 to TRBJ1-5; 9 nucleotides line up with TRBD1. The germline V gene encodes CDR1 MGHRA and CDR2 YSYEKL. The J segment lost 12 bases and the V segment lost 3 bases, leaving 15 bases of the junction unmatched. The length of the CDR3 is 16 residues. This CDR3 is CASSQGRETGGRYQHF. The DNA for the CDR3 is TGCGCCAGCAGCCAGGGCAGGGAGACAGGGGGTCGGTACCAGCATTTT.

The V gene is TRBV4-2, the J gene TRBJ1-5, with D possibly matching TRBD1 (5 bases). The CDR3 covers 17 residues. Looked up from germline, CDR1 is LGHNA and CDR2 is YNFKEQ. Deletions cut 3 bases from V and 2 bases from J, with 17 bases between. CDR3 sequence reads: CASSHVQDQEGNQPQHF. The CDR3 DNA sequence: TGTGCCAGCAGCCACGTACAGGACCAAGAGGGCAATCAGCCCCAGCATTTT.

This chain joins TRBV7-9 and TRBJ1-1; D unclear. The CDR3 has 12 residues. Trimming removed 4 bases at V and 7 bases at J, with 10 bases between. Germline assignment: CDR1 SEHNR and CDR2 FQNEAQ (reference sequence). CDR3 loop: CASSSGVGEAFF. The CDR3 DNA follows: TGTGCCAGCAGCTCCGGAGTGGGTGAAGCTTTCTTT.

This clone was counted between two and nine times. CDR3 bases: TGTGCCAGCGCGTCTAGCGGGGCTCACAATGAGCAGTTCTTC. It yields the protein CASASSGAHNEQFF. The J gene is TRBJ2-1, the V gene TRBV2; 9 nucleotides line up with TRBD2. Germline lookup yields CDR1 SNHLY and CDR2 FYNNEI. The V segment lost 8 bases and the J segment 5 bases; nucleotides outside the gene matches: 7. The length of the CDR3 is 14 residues.

V gene TRBV5-1 combines with J gene TRBJ2-3, with a weak D call TRBD2 (6 bases). V dropped 4 bases and J dropped 2 bases, with 11 bases sitting between them. This CDR3 contains 14 residues. Germline CDR1 reads SGHRS; CDR2 reads YFSETQ. CDR3 sequence reads: CASSGGVLTDTQYF. CDR3 nucleotide sequence: TGCGCCAGCAGCGGCGGGGTCCTCACAGATACGCAGTATTTT.

V gene TRBV11-3 combines with J gene TRBJ1-1; 8 bases align to TRBD1. Germline V gene data show CDR1 as SGHNT and CDR2 as YENEEA. The CDR3 contains 13 residues. The V segment lost 4 bases and the J segment 2 bases; nucleotides outside the gene matches: 0. CDR3 DNA: TGTGCCAGCAGCTCAGGGGGCAACACTGAAGCTTTCTTT. It is translated as CASSSGGNTEAFF.

The count of this clone is one. This chain links TRBV6-6 with TRBJ1-3; possibly TRBD1 for D (5 bases). This CDR3 has 14 amino acids. Germline V gene lookup returns CDR1 MNHNY and CDR2 SVGAGI (reference sequence). Trimming cost V 4 bases and J 3 bases, with 10 bases left between them. The CDR3 protein is CASSFGGSGNTIYF. CDR3 nucleotides: TGTGCCAGCAGTTTCGGGGGGAGTGGAAACACCATATATTTT.

This clone showed up just a few times. DNA for the CDR3: TGCGCCAGCAGCGTAGACAGCTATATAGGCTACACCTTC. Translation: CASSVDSYIGYTF. V usage is TRBV5-1 and J usage is TRBJ1-2, with a tentative D call TRBD1 (5 bases). The V gene lost 4 bases and the J gene lost 8 bases, with 15 bases spanning the gap. The CDR3 has 13 amino acids. The germline CDR1 and CDR2 sequences are SGHRS and YFSETQ.

The CDR3 reads CASSAGRGLTGELFF. The CDR3, as DNA: TGTGCCAGCAGTGCGGGCAGGGGGCTCACCGGGGAGCTGTTTTTT. This chain links TRBV27 with TRBJ2-2; TRBD1 agrees at 8 bases. This CDR3 contains 15 residues. V trimming: 5 bases; J trimming: 4 bases; junction bases outside the gene matches: 6. Germline V lookup: CDR1 MNHEY, CDR2 SMNVEV (reference sequence).

This chain links TRBV21-1 with TRBJ2-1; the D segment call TRBD2 is taken from the table without a DNA check. TRBV21-1 is an annotated pseudogene. This CDR3 is 21 amino acids long. CDR3 in amino acids: CASSNPGPGTSGGPGYNEQFF. The CDR3 region has the DNA TGTGCCAGCAGCAACCCCGGTCCCGGGACTAGCGGGGGGCCGGGATACAATGAGCAGTTCTTC.